This passage covers 7 T cell receptor beta chains from one sample sequenced in a study of regulatory T cells in long-lasting Graves disease. The time point is: newly diagnosed GD, antithyroid drugs for less than 3 months. Extracted RNA from PBMCs served as the source of the TCR library. The authors built TCR beta libraries using iRepertoire HTBI primers and Arm-PCR of CDR3 regions. TCRdb called the multiplex PCR reads again in MiXCR, with one record for every CDR3 protein. The sample shows 350,000 to 400,000 distinct CDR3 sequences, around 15% of them seen only once. This same sample was also taken into another study, of T cells in Graves' hyperthyroidism and ophthalmopathy.

This specimen was peripheral blood mononuclear cells (PBMCs), taken at new diagnosis, from a patient treated with antithyroid drugs. Receptors originate from a woman younger than 30 with Graves disease.

The chain links TRBV6-5 to TRBJ1-1, with D maybe TRBD1 (6 bases). This CDR3 is 15 amino acids long. Trimming cost V 2 bases and J 0 bases, with 10 bases left between them. The germline CDR1 and CDR2 sequences are MNHEY and SVGAGI. The CDR3 loop is CASSYLYRVNTEAFF. CDR3 coding DNA: TGTGCCAGCAGTTACCTCTACAGGGTGAACACTGAAGCTTTCTTT.

This clonotype was observed many times. The rearrangement uses TRBV18 and TRBJ2-2, with TRBD1 identical over 8 bases. This CDR3 region has 14 residues. Germline V CDR1 and CDR2: KGHSH, LQKENI. After removal of 3 bases from V and 6 bases from J, the junction contained 3 bases not matched to a gene. CDR3 nucleotide sequence: TGTGCCAGCTCACCGGGACAGGCGTCCGGGGAGCTGTTTTTT. It codes for CASSPGQASGELFF.

This clonotype was recorded at least ten times. This chain joins TRBV7-9 and TRBJ1-1; 7 positions match TRBD1. The V gene's germline CDR1 is SEHNR and CDR2 FQNEAQ (reference sequence). The junction had 10 bases not matched to a gene; V was cut back by 5 bases and J by 10 bases. CDR3 length equals 13 residues. This CDR3 reads CASSPTTGPGAFF. For the CDR3, the DNA is TGTGCCAGCAGCCCCACGACAGGGCCAGGAGCTTTCTTT.

CDR3 nucleotide sequence: TGTGCCAGCAGTGAGTCACAGGGCCAGAGAGCTTTCTTT. It is translated as CASSESQGQRAFF. The chain couples TRBV6-2 or TRBV6-3 to TRBJ1-1, with D maybe TRBD1 (6 bases). The V gene lost 5 bases and the J gene lost 10 bases, with 17 bases spanning the gap. Germline V CDR1 and CDR2: MNHEY, SVGEGT. The CDR3 is 13 amino acids.

Ten or more counts support this clonotype. This rearrangement joins TRBV27 to TRBJ1-1, with D unresolved. Trimming left V 2 bases short and J 4 bases short, with 11 bases between. This CDR3 is built from 14 residues. CDR1 and CDR2 from the germline V gene are MNHEY and SMNVEV (reference sequence). The CDR3 DNA follows: TGTGCCAGCAGTTTACAGGCGGATAGCACTGAAGCTTTCTTT. Its protein product is CASSLQADSTEAFF.

This clonotype was recorded many times. The chain couples TRBV5-1 to TRBJ1-1, with D perhaps matching TRBD1 (5 bases). Trimming pared 7 bases from V and 0 bases from J, leaving 16 bases between. Germline values: CDR1 SGHRS, CDR2 YFSETQ. CDR3 length: 15 amino acids. CDR3 coding DNA: TGCGCCAGCGGGTGGGGGGATTCTATGAACACTGAAGCTTTCTTT. Translation: CASGWGDSMNTEAFF.

A word on this clonotype: It may be a read error: a sequence one base away is much more abundant. This chain links TRBV6-2 or TRBV6-3 with TRBJ1-1, with D perhaps TRBD1 (5 bases). CDR1 MNHEY and CDR2 SVGEGT come from the germline V gene. The CDR3 sequence is 12 residues long. The CDR3: CAGSQGTIGAFF. CDR3 DNA sequence: TGTGCCGGCAGTCAGGGTACCATCGGAGCTTTCTTT.